This TCR beta chain is from a study of vaccination effects on CD4 cells after COVID-19. The overall study: Participants each got two BNT162b2 or mRNA-1273 vaccine doses.

Study-wide points: In the study, convalescent patients were few, and early post-infection timepoints were absent.

Concerning this clone itself: Antigen specificity is unknown.

CD4+ T cells specific for antigen were expanded with viral peptide pools by the ViraFEST assay before sequencing. Following 10 days of culture, CD4+ T cells were isolated. Previously uninfected by SARS-CoV-2, the vaccine recipients also showed negative nucleocapsid antibodies. Wells containing roughly 1.8 million PBMC each were cultured with around 9.1 IU/ml IL-2 and about 10 ug/ml peptides. Produced via immunoSEQ multiplex PCR; TCRdb's table is partial and in-frame only. The table includes tens of thousands of clones, about four fifths detected once. Per the germline V gene, CDR1 is LGHDT and CDR2 is YNNKEL (reference sequence). The CDR3 contains 16 residues. V lost 0 bases, J lost 4 bases, and 13 bases lay in between.

The starting material was CD4+ T cells from PBMCs cultured with HCoV-NL63 spike peptides, obtained before COVID-19 vaccination. This TCR was sampled from a human donor who received a COVID-19 vaccine. V is TRBV3-1 (or the pseudogene TRBV3-2) and J is TRBJ1-3; TRBD1 might be the D (5 bases). CDR3 nucleotides: TGTGCCAGCAGCCAAGATATGGGGGGTATAGGAAACACCATATATTTT. This translates into CASSQDMGGIGNTIYF.